The source of this TCR beta chain is a study of blood T cell repertoires in COVID-19. The overall study: PBMCs, B-cell-depleted T cells, or T cells were the source of the cDNA or gDNA that made up the material.

Authors' analysis steps: The assay estimated nucleated cells by amplifying reference gene primers. The protocol was immunoSEQ multiplex PCR, while the TCRdb copy is restricted to in-frame clones and leaves out a portion. The D gene and trimming were derived from the DNA, and the V and J assignments and clone size from that table. Seen here are about 180,000 clones, 65% to 85% observed once, and the top ten hold 5.6%. Germline V gene sequence: CDR1 SGHAT, CDR2 FQDESV (reference sequence). Trimming removed 5 bases from V and 5 bases from J; junction bases left unmatched: 10. The CDR3 length is 16 residues. This clone was found once. Participants, about 18 to 90 years old, spanned more than 20 US areas. Cohorts were assigned according to the clinical history that participants reported.

This chain joins TRBV11-1 and TRBJ2-1; 9 nucleotides line up with TRBD2. Sequences were obtained from PBMCs or T cells enriched from blood (not recorded which). This receptor was obtained from a woman in her forties with acute COVID-19. CDR3 sequence reads: CASSGPGLAGDNEQFF. CDR3 in DNA: TGTGCCAGCAGCGGACCGGGACTAGCAGGTGACAATGAGCAGTTCTTC.